Below, 20 T cell receptor beta chains from the same sample are listed, as sequenced in a study of blood T cell repertoires in COVID-19. Produced via immunoSEQ multiplex PCR; TCRdb's table is partial and in-frame only. The sample has approximately 300,000 clones; 85% to 90% are singletons. The sequencing input was peripheral blood. These receptors originate from a middle-aged woman with acute or convalescent COVID-19.

CDR3 amino acids: CAWSEGPLYQETQYF. CDR3 coding DNA: TGTGCCTGGAGTGAGGGGCCCCTGTACCAAGAGACCCAGTACTTC. The J gene is TRBJ2-5, the V gene TRBV30; the D gene is possibly TRBD1 (5 bases). The CDR3 covers 15 residues. The germline gives CDR1 GTSNPN, CDR2 SVGIG (reference sequence). Trimming took 1 base from V and 0 from J, leaving 12 bases between them. The variable domain in full, completed from reference TRBV30 and TRBJ2-5, reads SQTIHQWPATLVQPVGSPLSLECTVEGTSNPNLYWYRQAAGRGLQLLFYSVGIGQISSEVPQNLSASRPQDRQFILSSKKLLLSDSGFYLCAWSEGPLYQETQYFGPGTRLLVL.

The chain joins TRBV6-5 to TRBJ1-2, with 9 bases aligning to TRBD1. This CDR3 comprises 13 residues. The germline CDR1 and CDR2 sequences are MNHEY and SVGAGI. With V trimmed by 5 bases and J by 8 bases, 6 bases remained unmatched. The CDR3, as DNA: TGTGCCAGCAGTCGGACAGGGGTCTACGGCTACACCTTC. This sequence encodes CASSRTGVYGYTF.

This chain uses TRBV10-3 with TRBJ1-1; 7 bases align to TRBD1. This CDR3 spans 17 amino acids. The V gene's germline CDR1 is ENHRY and CDR2 SYGVKD. The V gene end was trimmed by 3 bases and the J gene end by 0 bases; junction bases not matched to a gene: 10. CDR3 residues: CAISEYGDRLMNTEAFF. In DNA form, the CDR3 reads TGTGCCATCAGTGAATACGGGGACAGACTGATGAACACTGAAGCTTTCTTT.

The chain recombines TRBV19 with TRBJ1-1; 9 positions match TRBD1. Unmatched junction bases numbered 7, after V lost 3 bases and J lost 2 bases. The CDR3 has 16 amino acids. The V gene's germline CDR1 is LNHDA and CDR2 SQIVND (reference sequence). CDR3 sequence reads: CASSMAGDRENTEAFF. The CDR3 DNA follows: TGTGCCAGTAGTATGGCCGGGGACAGGGAAAACACTGAAGCTTTCTTT.

This sequence joins TRBV19 and TRBJ2-5, with TRBD1 identical over 8 bases. Germline values: CDR1 LNHDA, CDR2 SQIVND (reference sequence). The V segment lost 9 bases and the J segment 1 base; nucleotides outside the gene matches: 10. This CDR3 has 15 residues. The CDR3 sequence is CASRSQGAPQETQYF. As DNA, the CDR3 is TGTGCCAGCAGGTCCCAGGGGGCCCCCCAAGAGACCCAGTACTTC.

The chain recombines TRBV5-1 with TRBJ1-2, with 8 nucleotides matching TRBD1. J was trimmed by 3 bases and V by 3 bases; bases with no gene match: 7. This CDR3 has 15 residues. Germline V gives CDR1 SGHRS, CDR2 YFSETQ. CDR3 sequence: CASSSKGQGDYGYTF. As DNA, the CDR3 is TGCGCCAGCAGCTCGAAAGGACAGGGCGACTATGGCTACACCTTC.

V gene TRBV3-1 (or the pseudogene TRBV3-2) combines with J gene TRBJ2-5; 10 bases fit TRBD2. This CDR3 region has 17 residues. With V trimmed by 4 bases and J by 2 bases, 10 bases remained unmatched. Germline V gene lookup returns CDR1 LGHDT and CDR2 YNNKEL (reference sequence). The CDR3 DNA is TGTGCCAGCAGCCGCCCGAGCCCTAGCGGGGGACAAGAGACCCAGTACTTC. Protein: CASSRPSPSGGQETQYF.

The genes are TRBV29-1 and TRBJ1-2, with 9 bases that match TRBD1. From germline, CDR1 is SQVTM and CDR2 ANQGSEA. This CDR3 contains 14 residues. V shed 4 bases, J shed 6 bases, and the junction held 9 bases outside the gene matches. CDR3 DNA: TGCAGCGTTGTTGGACAGGGGTTGGGGAATGGCTACACCTTC. Encoded protein: CSVVGQGLGNGYTF.

The chain has TRBV19 and TRBJ1-3, with D uncertain. This CDR3 is built from 13 residues. The V and J ends lost 9 bases and 0 bases respectively, with 9 bases between them. Germline values: CDR1 LNHDA, CDR2 SQIVND (reference sequence). The CDR3 region is CASQVYSGNTIYF. The DNA of the CDR3 is TGTGCCAGCCAGGTATACTCTGGAAACACCATATATTTT.

This sequence joins TRBV6-7 and TRBJ1-4; D perhaps matches TRBD1 (5 bases). TRBV6-7 is annotated as an ORF whose role is uncertain. Trimming shortened V by 8 bases and J by 1 base, and 14 bases separated the two germline ends. The CDR3 consists of 15 residues. This CDR3 reads CASSWGHQTNEKLFF. DNA for the CDR3: TGTGCCAGCTCCTGGGGCCACCAAACTAATGAAAAACTGTTTTTT.

This sequence joins TRBV6-5 and TRBJ1-3; D unresolved. Trimming removed 5 bases from V and 11 bases from J, with 13 bases in between. The CDR3 loop spans 12 amino acids. Germline CDR1 and CDR2: MNHEY and SVGAGI. The DNA for the CDR3 is TGTGCCAGCAGTCCCGCCGGGAGGGCCATATATTTT. It specifies CASSPAGRAIYF.

J is TRBJ1-2 and V is TRBV19; TRBD1 aligns across 9 bases. The ends lost 4 bases at V and 6 bases at J; junction bases unmatched: 12. The CDR3 is 16 amino acids. In germline, CDR1 is LNHDA, CDR2 SQIVND (reference sequence). In nucleotides, the CDR3 is TGTGCCAGTAGTACCCAAGCTCCCGGGACAGGGAATGGCTACACCTTC. The encoded protein is CASSTQAPGTGNGYTF.

V is TRBV5-1 and J is TRBJ2-5, with 13 bases matching TRBD2. J lost 1 base, V lost 3 bases, and 3 bases had no gene match. CDR3 size: 16 residues. Germline lookup yields CDR1 SGHRS and CDR2 YFSETQ. CDR3 in DNA: TGCGCCAGCAGCTCACTAGCGGGGGGGCCCCAAGAGACCCAGTACTTC. Its protein product is CASSSLAGGPQETQYF.

This chain connects TRBV7-9 to TRBJ2-1; D gene ambiguous. Germline V gene sequence: CDR1 SEHNR, CDR2 FQNEAQ (reference sequence). This CDR3 region has 13 residues. The V end lost 8 bases, the J end lost 11 bases, and 19 bases lay between the germline ends. As DNA, the CDR3 is TGTGCCAGCGTCCCTACGTCTACCCCTCAGCAGTTCTTC. Translating it yields CASVPTSTPQQFF.

The chain recombines TRBV6-6 with TRBJ2-7; tentatively, D is TRBD1 (5 bases). The germline CDR1 and CDR2 sequences are MNHNY and SVGAGI (reference sequence). This CDR3 has 12 residues. The CDR3 region is CASETRLGAKFV. CDR3 nucleotides: TGTGCCAGCGAAACCCGTCTTGGGGCTAAGTTCGTC.

V is TRBV11-2 and J is TRBJ1-2; D not resolved. Germline assignment: CDR1 SGHAT and CDR2 FQNNGV. Trimming shortened V by 3 bases and J by 4 bases, and 9 bases separated the two germline ends. The CDR3 covers 13 residues. The CDR3 is CASSFGEIYGYTF. The CDR3 DNA sequence: TGTGCCAGCAGCTTCGGGGAAATCTATGGCTACACCTTC.

The chain is built from TRBV11-2 and TRBJ1-4; 8 bases agree with TRBD1. This CDR3 is 16 amino acids long. The V and J ends lost 2 bases and 8 bases, in that order; junction bases with no gene match: 10. The V gene's germline CDR1 is SGHAT and CDR2 FQNNGV. The CDR3 sequence is CASSLYRTGQQEKLFF. For the CDR3, the DNA is TGTGCCAGCAGCTTATATAGGACAGGGCAACAGGAAAAACTGTTTTTT.

The chain combines TRBV15 with TRBJ1-3, with 7 bases identical to TRBD1. Trimming took 0 bases from V and 4 from J; bases not matched to a gene: 6. This CDR3 has 16 residues. Per germline, CDR1 LNHNV and CDR2 YYDKDF (reference sequence). CDR3 bases: TGTGCCACCAGCAGAGATAGGGGGCCCGAAGGAAACACCATATATTTT. Its protein product is CATSRDRGPEGNTIYF.

V and J are TRBV27 and TRBJ1-2; D is unclear. Germline lookup yields CDR1 MNHEY and CDR2 SMNVEV (reference sequence). V lost 6 bases to trimming and J lost 6 bases, with 26 bases between them. CDR3 size: 17 residues. CDR3 coding DNA: TGTGCCAGCAGCCTAACCCCCCCGACCGTACATGAGGATGGCTACACCTTC. As protein: CASSLTPPTVHEDGYTF.

V is TRBV5-6 and J is TRBJ1-1, with TRBD1 matching over 10 bases. Unmatched junction bases numbered 7, after V lost 6 bases and J lost 5 bases. Germline values: CDR1 SGHDT, CDR2 YYEEEE. This CDR3 is 14 amino acids long. CDR3 nucleotides: TGTGCCAGCATCGACAGGGGGCGGGGTACTGAAGCTTTCTTT. It translates to CASIDRGRGTEAFF. The full variable domain, in which reference TRBV5-6 and TRBJ1-1 provide the parts outside the CDR3, is DAGVTQSPTHLIKTRGQQVTLRCSPKSGHDTVSWYQQALGQGPQFIFQYYEEEERQRGNFPDRFSGHQFPNYSSELNVNALLLGDSALYLCASIDRGRGTEAFFGQGTRLTVV.